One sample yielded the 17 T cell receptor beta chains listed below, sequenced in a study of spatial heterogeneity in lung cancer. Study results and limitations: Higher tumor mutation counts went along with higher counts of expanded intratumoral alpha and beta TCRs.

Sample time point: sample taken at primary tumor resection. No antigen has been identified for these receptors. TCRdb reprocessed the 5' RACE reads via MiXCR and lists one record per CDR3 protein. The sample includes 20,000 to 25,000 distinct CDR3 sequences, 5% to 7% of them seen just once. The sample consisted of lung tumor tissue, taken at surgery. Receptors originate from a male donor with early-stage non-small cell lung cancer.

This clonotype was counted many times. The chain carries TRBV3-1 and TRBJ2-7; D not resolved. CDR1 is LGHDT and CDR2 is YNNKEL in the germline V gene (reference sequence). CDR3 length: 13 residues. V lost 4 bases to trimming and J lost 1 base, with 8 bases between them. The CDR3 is CASSRLDSYEQYF. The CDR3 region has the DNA TGTGCCAGCAGCCGCCTTGATTCCTACGAGCAGTACTTC.

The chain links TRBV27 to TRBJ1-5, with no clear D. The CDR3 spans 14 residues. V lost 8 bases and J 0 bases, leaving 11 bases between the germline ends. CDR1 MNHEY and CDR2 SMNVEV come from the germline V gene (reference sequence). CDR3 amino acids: CASSPMASNQPQHF. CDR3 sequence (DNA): TGTGCCAGCTCCCCGATGGCTAGCAATCAGCCCCAGCATTTT.

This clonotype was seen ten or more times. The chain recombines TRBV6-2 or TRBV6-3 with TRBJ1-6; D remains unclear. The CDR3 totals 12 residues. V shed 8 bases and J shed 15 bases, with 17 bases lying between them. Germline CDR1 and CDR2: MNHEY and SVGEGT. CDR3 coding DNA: TGTGCCAGCTCAATAGACCCCTTCCACCTCCACTTT. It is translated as CASSIDPFHLHF.

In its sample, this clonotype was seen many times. The CDR3 sequence is CASSLRWDGEQYF. The CDR3 DNA is TGTGCCAGCAGTTTAAGGTGGGATGGGGAGCAGTACTTC. J is TRBJ2-7 and V is TRBV27; no clear D gene. Germline lookup yields CDR1 MNHEY and CDR2 SMNVEV (reference sequence). The ends were cut back, 2 bases at V and 7 bases at J, with 12 bases in the middle. The CDR3 covers 13 residues.

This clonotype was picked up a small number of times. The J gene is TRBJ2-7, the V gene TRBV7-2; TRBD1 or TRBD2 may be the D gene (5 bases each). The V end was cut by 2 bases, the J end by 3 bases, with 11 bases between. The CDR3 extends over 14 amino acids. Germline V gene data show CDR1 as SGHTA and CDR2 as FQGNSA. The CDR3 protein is CASSLFGTVYEQYF. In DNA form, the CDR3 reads TGTGCCAGCAGCTTATTCGGGACGGTCTACGAGCAGTACTTC.

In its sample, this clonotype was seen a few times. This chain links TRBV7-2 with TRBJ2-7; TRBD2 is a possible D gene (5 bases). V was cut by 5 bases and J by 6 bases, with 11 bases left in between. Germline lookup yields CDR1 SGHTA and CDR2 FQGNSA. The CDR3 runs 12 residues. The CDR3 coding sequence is TGTGCCAGCAGCAGAGAGGGTTTCGAGCAGTACTTC. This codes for CASSREGFEQYF.

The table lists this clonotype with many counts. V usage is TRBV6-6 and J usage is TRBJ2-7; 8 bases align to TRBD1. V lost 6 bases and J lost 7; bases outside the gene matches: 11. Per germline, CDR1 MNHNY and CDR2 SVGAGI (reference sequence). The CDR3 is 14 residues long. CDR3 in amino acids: CASRSQGAGQEQYF. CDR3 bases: TGTGCCAGCAGATCTCAGGGGGCCGGGCAGGAGCAGTACTTC.

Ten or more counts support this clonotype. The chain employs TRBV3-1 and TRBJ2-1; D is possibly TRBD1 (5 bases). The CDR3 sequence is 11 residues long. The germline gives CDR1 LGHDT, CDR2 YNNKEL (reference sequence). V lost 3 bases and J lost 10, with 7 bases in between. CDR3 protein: CASSHRQEQFF. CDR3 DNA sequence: TGTGCCAGCAGCCACCGACAGGAGCAGTTCTTC.

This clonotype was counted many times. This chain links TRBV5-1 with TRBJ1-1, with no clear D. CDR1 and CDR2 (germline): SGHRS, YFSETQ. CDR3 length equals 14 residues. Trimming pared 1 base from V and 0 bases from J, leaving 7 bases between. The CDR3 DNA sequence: TGCGCCAGCAGCTTGTATGGTTTGAACACTGAAGCTTTCTTT. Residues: CASSLYGLNTEAFF. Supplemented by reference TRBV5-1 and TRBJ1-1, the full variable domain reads KAGVTQTPRYLIKTRGQQVTLSCSPISGHRSVSWYQQTPGQGLQFLFEYFSETQRNKGNFPGRFSGRQFSNSRSEMNVSTLELGDSALYLCASSLYGLNTEAFFGQGTRLTVV.

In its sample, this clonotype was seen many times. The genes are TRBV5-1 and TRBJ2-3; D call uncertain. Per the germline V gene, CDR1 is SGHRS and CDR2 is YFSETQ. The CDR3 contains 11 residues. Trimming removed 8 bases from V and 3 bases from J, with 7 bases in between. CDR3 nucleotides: TGCGCCAGTAAAAGGACAGATACGCAGTATTTT. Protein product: CASKRTDTQYF.

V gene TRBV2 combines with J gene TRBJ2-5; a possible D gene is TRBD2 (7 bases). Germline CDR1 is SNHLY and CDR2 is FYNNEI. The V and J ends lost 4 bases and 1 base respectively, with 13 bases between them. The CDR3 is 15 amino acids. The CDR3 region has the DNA TGTGCCAGCAGTGTGGAGGGAGGGGGCCAAGAGACCCAGTACTTC. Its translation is CASSVEGGGQETQYF.

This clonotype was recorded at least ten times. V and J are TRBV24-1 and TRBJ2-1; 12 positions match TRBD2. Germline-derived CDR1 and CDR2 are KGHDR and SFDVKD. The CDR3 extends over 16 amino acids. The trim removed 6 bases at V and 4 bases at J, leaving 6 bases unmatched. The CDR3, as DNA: TGTGCCACCAGTACTAGCGGGGGGCAAACTTACAATGAGCAGTTCTTC. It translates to CATSTSGGQTYNEQFF.

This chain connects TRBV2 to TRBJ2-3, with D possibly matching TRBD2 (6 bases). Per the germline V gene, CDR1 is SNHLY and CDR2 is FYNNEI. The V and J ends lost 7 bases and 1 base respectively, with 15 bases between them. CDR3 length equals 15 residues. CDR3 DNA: TGTGCCAGCATCCTCCCTAGCGCTGGCACAGATACGCAGTATTTT. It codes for CASILPSAGTDTQYF.

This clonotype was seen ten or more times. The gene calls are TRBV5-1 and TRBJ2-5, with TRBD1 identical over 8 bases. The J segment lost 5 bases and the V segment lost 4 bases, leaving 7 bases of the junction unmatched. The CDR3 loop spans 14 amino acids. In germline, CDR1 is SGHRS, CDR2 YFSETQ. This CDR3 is CASSPDRGDETQYF. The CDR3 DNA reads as TGCGCCAGCAGCCCCGACAGGGGAGACGAGACCCAGTACTTC.

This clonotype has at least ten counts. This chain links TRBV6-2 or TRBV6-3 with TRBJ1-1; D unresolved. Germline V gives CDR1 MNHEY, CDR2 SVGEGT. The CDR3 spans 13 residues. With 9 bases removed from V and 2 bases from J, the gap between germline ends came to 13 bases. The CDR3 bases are TGTGCCAGTGGGCGCGGGTTCAACACTGAAGCTTTCTTT. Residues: CASGRGFNTEAFF.

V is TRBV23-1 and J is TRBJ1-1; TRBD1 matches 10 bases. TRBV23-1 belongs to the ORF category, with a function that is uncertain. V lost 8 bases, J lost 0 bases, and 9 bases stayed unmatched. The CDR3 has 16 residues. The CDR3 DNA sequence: TGCGCCAGCTCCCGGGACAGGGGACACATGAACACTGAAGCTTTCTTT. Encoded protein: CASSRDRGHMNTEAFF.

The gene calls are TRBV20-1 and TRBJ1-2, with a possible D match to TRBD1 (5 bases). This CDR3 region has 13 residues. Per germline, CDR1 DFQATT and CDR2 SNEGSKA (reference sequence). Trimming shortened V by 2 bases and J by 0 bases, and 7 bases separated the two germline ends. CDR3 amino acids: CSARKGANYGYTF. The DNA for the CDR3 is TGCAGTGCTAGAAAAGGGGCTAACTATGGCTACACCTTC.